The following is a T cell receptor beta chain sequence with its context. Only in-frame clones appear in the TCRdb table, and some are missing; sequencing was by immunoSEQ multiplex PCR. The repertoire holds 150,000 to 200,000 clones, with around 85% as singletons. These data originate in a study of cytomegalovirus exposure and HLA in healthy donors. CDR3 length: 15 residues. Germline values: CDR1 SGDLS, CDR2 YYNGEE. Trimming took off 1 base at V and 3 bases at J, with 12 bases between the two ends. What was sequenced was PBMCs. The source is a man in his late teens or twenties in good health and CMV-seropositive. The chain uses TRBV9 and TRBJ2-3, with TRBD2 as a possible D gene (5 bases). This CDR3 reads CASSVSGVLTDTQYF. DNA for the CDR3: TGTGCCAGCAGCGTATCCGGGGTTTTAACAGATACGCAGTATTTT.